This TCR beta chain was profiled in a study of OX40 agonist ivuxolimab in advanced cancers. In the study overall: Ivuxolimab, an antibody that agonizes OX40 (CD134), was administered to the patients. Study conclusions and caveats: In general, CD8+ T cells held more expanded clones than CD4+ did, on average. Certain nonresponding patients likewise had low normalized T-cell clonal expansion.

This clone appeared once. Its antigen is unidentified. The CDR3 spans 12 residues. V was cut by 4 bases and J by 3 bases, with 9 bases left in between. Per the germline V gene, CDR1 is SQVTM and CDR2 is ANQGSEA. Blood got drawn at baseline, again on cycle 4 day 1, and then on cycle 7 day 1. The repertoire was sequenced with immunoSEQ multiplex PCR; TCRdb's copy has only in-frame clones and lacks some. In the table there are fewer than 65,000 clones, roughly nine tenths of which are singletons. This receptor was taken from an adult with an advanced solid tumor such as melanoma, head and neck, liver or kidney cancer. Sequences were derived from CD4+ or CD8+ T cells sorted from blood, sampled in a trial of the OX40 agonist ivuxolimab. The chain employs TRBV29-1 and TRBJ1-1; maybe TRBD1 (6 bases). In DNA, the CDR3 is TGCAGCGTTGTGGGGGCTGACACTGAAGCTTTCTTT. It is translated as CSVVGADTEAFF.